This T cell receptor (beta chain) emerged from a study of blood T cell repertoires in COVID-19. This clone turned up a few times. Profiling relied on immunoSEQ multiplex PCR, and the TCRdb table lists in-frame clones only, not all of them. The data hold 150,000 or so clones, with approximately 86% observed a single time. Participants were aged roughly 18 to 95 years, lived in about 26 US areas, and enrolled virtually. Grouping used clinical history reported by participants in a survey and questionnaire. V lost 10 bases and J lost 0, with 16 bases in between. CDR1 is MNHEY, CDR2 SMNVEV, per germline (reference sequence). This CDR3 spans 14 amino acids.

The J gene is TRBJ2-7, the V gene TRBV27; the D gene is possibly TRBD1 (6 bases). The clonotype was recovered from a woman aged 40 to 49 who had been exposed to COVID-19. The specimen sequenced was PBMCs or T cells enriched from blood (not recorded which). CDR3 DNA: TGTGCCACCCGATCGACAGGTGGCTCCTACGAGCAGTACTTC. Protein: CATRSTGGSYEQYF.